These T cell receptor beta chains were read from a single sample in a study of blood T cell repertoires in COVID-19. The table came from immunoSEQ multiplex PCR; TCRdb's copy has only in-frame clones and leaves some out. The sample comprises roughly 98,000 clones, 81% of which are singletons, and about an eighth rests with the top ten. Sequencing used peripheral blood. The receptors stem from a human donor in a cohort sampled during active COVID-19. Both conserved end residues are part of each CDR3. Fields, in order: J gene, V gene, clone size, D gene, CDR3 protein, CDR3 DNA. A D gene is named only where the DNA matches it firmly. A clone size is listed for some rows: how often the clone was seen (once, few, many), or a class if it is expanded.

TRBJ1-3 | TRBV18 | . | TRBD1 | CASSPDRGPRNTIYF | TGTGCCAGCTCACCAGACAGGGGGCCAAGAAACACCATATATTTT
TRBJ1-1 | TRBV5-1 | . | . | CASSLGRGYTEAFF | TGCGCCAGCAGCTTGGGCCGGGGGTACACTGAAGCTTTCTTT
TRBJ1-5 | TRBV7-9 | . | TRBD1 | CASSPGTGDQPQHF | TGTGCCAGCAGCCCCGGGACAGGGGATCAGCCCCAGCATTTT
TRBJ2-5 | TRBV5-1 | . | . | CASRVRGQETQYF | TGCGCCAGCAGAGTCCGGGGGCAAGAGACCCAGTACTTC
TRBJ2-3 | TRBV6-5 | . | TRBD2 | CASSYSTSENTQYF | TGTGCCAGCAGTTACAGCACTAGCGAAAATACGCAGTATTTT
TRBJ2-3 | TRBV7-3 | . | TRBD2 | CASSPSGGRTDTQYF | TGTGCCAGCAGCCCTAGCGGGGGGCGCACAGATACGCAGTATTTT
TRBJ2-5 | TRBV9 | . | TRBD2 | CASSVGASGAEETQYF | TGTGCCAGCAGCGTAGGGGCTAGCGGGGCGGAAGAGACCCAGTACTTC
TRBJ2-3 | TRBV25-1 | . | TRBD2 | CASSEWGLATDTQYF | TGTGCCAGCAGTGAGTGGGGACTAGCGACAGATACGCAGTATTTT
TRBJ1-5 | TRBV19 | . | TRBD1 | CASQLGQGPRQPQHF | TGTGCCAGCCAACTAGGACAGGGGCCGCGGCAGCCCCAGCATTTT
TRBJ1-5 | TRBV3-1/TRBV3-2 | . | . | CASSQGDNQPQHF | TGTGCCAGCAGCCAGGGAGACAATCAGCCCCAGCATTTT
TRBJ1-6 | TRBV4-2 | . | TRBD1 | CASSSAGQGENSPLHF | TGTGCCAGCAGCAGTGCGGGACAGGGAGAAAATTCACCCCTCCACTTT
TRBJ2-1 | TRBV19 | . | TRBD1 | CASKLGWRQGYNEQFF | TGTGCCAGTAAGTTAGGCTGGAGACAGGGGTACAATGAGCAGTTCTTC
TRBJ1-4 | TRBV7-3 | . | . | CASSPIGGEKLFF | TGTGCCAGCAGCCCAATCGGGGGTGAAAAACTGTTTTTT
TRBJ2-1 | TRBV6-2/TRBV6-3 | . | TRBD2 | CASSYPAGGYNEQFF | TGTGCCAGCAGTTACCCGGCGGGGGGATACAATGAGCAGTTCTTC
TRBJ1-2 | TRBV19 | . | TRBD1 | CASSLLGSGGFSGYTF | TGTGCCAGTAGTCTCCTTGGATCAGGGGGCTTTTCTGGCTACACCTTC
TRBJ2-7 | TRBV9 | few | . | CASSLAAGPYEQYF | TGTGCCAGCAGTTTAGCGGCGGGCCCCTACGAGCAGTACTTC
TRBJ2-7 | TRBV5-1 | . | . | CASSPLGGAAYEQYF | TGCGCCAGCAGCCCCCTAGGGGGGGCTGCGTACGAGCAGTACTTC
TRBJ2-5 | TRBV19 | . | TRBD1 | CASSSGQGSETQYF | TGTGCCAGTAGTTCGGGACAGGGGTCGGAGACCCAGTACTTC
TRBJ1-2 | TRBV6-5 | . | TRBD1 | CANRGGVSSGYTF | TGTGCCAACAGGGGAGGGGTCTCGAGTGGCTACACCTTC
TRBJ1-2 | TRBV27 | . | . | CASSLYPPYGYTF | TGTGCCAGCAGTTTATATCCTCCCTATGGCTACACCTTC
TRBJ2-7 | TRBV7-9 | . | . | CASSFILGARSYEQYF | TGTGCCAGCAGCTTTATATTGGGTGCCAGGTCCTACGAGCAGTACTTC
TRBJ2-7 | TRBV5-1 | . | . | CASSLIQGYEQYF | TGCGCCAGCAGCTTGATACAGGGCTACGAGCAGTACTTC
TRBJ2-5 | TRBV7-2 | few | TRBD2 | CASSLDSGGQKTQYF | TGTGCCAGCAGCTTAGACTCGGGGGGGCAGAAGACCCAGTACTTC
TRBJ2-7 | TRBV28 | few | . | CASIPSGLNYEQYF | TGTGCCAGCATCCCGTCGGGGTTAAACTACGAGCAGTACTTC
TRBJ2-7 | TRBV2 | . | . | CASSPFSYEQYF | TGTGCCAGCAGTCCGTTCTCCTACGAGCAGTACTTC
TRBJ2-2 | TRBV5-1 | . | TRBD1 | CASTSPRTGDAGELFF | TGCGCCAGCACCTCCCCCCGGACAGGGGATGCCGGGGAGCTGTTTTTT
TRBJ2-6 | TRBV30 | . | . | CAWRRSSGANVLTF | TGTGCCTGGAGAAGGAGCTCTGGGGCCAACGTCCTGACTTTC
TRBJ1-1 | TRBV5-1 | . | . | CASSLQGVGTEAFF | TGCGCCAGCAGCTTACAGGGAGTTGGGACTGAAGCTTTCTTT
TRBJ1-5 | TRBV30 | . | . | CAWSPGPNQPQHF | TGTGCCTGGAGTCCAGGGCCTAATCAGCCCCAGCATTTT
TRBJ1-5 | TRBV6-5 | once | TRBD1 | CASSYGQGYQPQHF | TGTGCCAGCAGTTACGGACAGGGATATCAGCCCCAGCATTTT
TRBJ2-7 | TRBV4-1 | . | . | CASSLGQSYEQYF | TGCGCCAGCAGCTTGGGACAATCCTACGAGCAGTACTTC
TRBJ2-7 | TRBV2 | . | . | CASSPRIGAFSSYEQYF | TGTGCCAGCAGTCCACGAATTGGGGCCTTTAGCTCCTACGAGCAGTACTTC
TRBJ1-4 | TRBV7-2 | . | . | CASSPWRLNEKLFF | TGTGCCAGCAGCCCATGGAGACTTAATGAAAAACTGTTTTTT
TRBJ2-7 | TRBV7-7 | . | TRBD2 | CASSLDSGLANEQYF | TGTGCTAGCAGCTTAGATTCGGGACTAGCGAATGAGCAGTACTTC
TRBJ2-5 | TRBV7-6 | . | . | CASSFLGWEEETQYF | TGTGCCAGCAGCTTTTTGGGCTGGGAGGAAGAGACCCAGTACTTC
TRBJ2-7 | TRBV5-1 | once | TRBD1 | CASSPDRKTYEQYF | TGCGCCAGCAGCCCGGACAGGAAGACATACGAGCAGTACTTC
TRBJ1-6 | TRBV30 | . | . | CAWSPRRGSPLHF | TGTGCCTGGAGTCCCCGGCGAGGTTCACCCCTCCACTTT
TRBJ1-5 | TRBV18 | . | . | CASSPGLKRPQHF | TGTGCCAGCTCACCAGGGTTAAAGCGGCCCCAGCATTTT
TRBJ2-3 | TRBV12-3/TRBV12-4 | . | . | CASSLESRGPFF | TGTGCCAGCAGTTTAGAGTCTCGAGGGCCCTTTTTT
TRBJ1-6 | TRBV6-6 | . | TRBD1 | CASSSGQVGNSPLHF | TGTGCCAGCAGTTCCGGACAGGTTGGCAATTCACCCCTCCACTTT
TRBJ1-4 | TRBV4-1 | few | . | CASSSPRLATNEKLFF | TGCGCCAGCAGCTCCCCCCGACTTGCAACTAATGAAAAACTGTTTTTT
TRBJ1-1 | TRBV3-1/TRBV3-2 | few | . | CASSQGRRGNTEAFF | TGTGCCAGCAGCCAAGGTAGGAGAGGGAACACTGAAGCTTTCTTT
TRBJ1-5 | TRBV18 | few | . | CASSRVRGEISNQPQHF | TGTGCCAGCTCCCGTGTACGGGGGGAGATTAGCAATCAGCCCCAGCATTTT
TRBJ2-3 | TRBV21-1 | . | . | CARPRDSKRLTRTDTQYF | TGTGCCAGACCCCGGGACAGCAAAAGATTAACGCGCACAGATACGCAGTATTTT
TRBJ1-1 | TRBV4-1 | . | . | CASSNQGWGTEAFF | TGCGCCAGCAGCAACCAGGGTTGGGGCACTGAAGCTTTCTTT
TRBJ1-2 | TRBV19 | . | TRBD1 | CASSSFTGGGLYGYTF | TGTGCCAGTAGTTCGTTTACAGGGGGCGGCCTCTATGGCTACACCTTC
TRBJ1-3 | TRBV24-1 | . | . | CATSDLQFHPGSGNTIYF | TGTGCCACCAGTGATTTGCAGTTTCACCCAGGCTCTGGAAACACCATATATTTT
TRBJ2-7 | TRBV19 | . | . | CASSITYTGEQYF | TGTGCCAGTAGTATCACCTACACGGGGGAGCAGTACTTC
TRBJ1-2 | TRBV18 | . | . | CASSPQNYGYTF | TGTGCCAGCTCCCCGCAGAACTATGGCTACACCTTC
TRBJ2-7 | TRBV2 | . | TRBD1 | CASRAQGANEQYF | TGTGCCAGCAGGGCTCAGGGGGCCAACGAGCAGTACTTC
TRBJ1-2 | TRBV15 | . | TRBD1 | CATSRRTGGNYGYTF | TGTGCCACCAGCAGGCGGACAGGGGGCAACTATGGCTACACCTTC
TRBJ2-1 | TRBV10-3 | . | . | CAISETSSYNEQFF | TGTGCCATCAGTGAGACGAGCTCCTACAATGAGCAGTTCTTC
TRBJ1-2 | TRBV3-1/TRBV3-2 | . | . | CASSQGGLRYNYGYTF | TGTGCCAGCAGCCAAGGCGGCTTGCGGTATAACTATGGCTACACCTTC
TRBJ2-3 | TRBV5-4 | . | TRBD2 | CASSLWGGRDTQYF | TGTGCCAGCAGCTTGTGGGGGGGGAGAGATACGCAGTATTTT
TRBJ1-1 | TRBV29-1 | . | . | CSVESSTEAFF | TGCAGCGTTGAATCGAGCACTGAAGCTTTCTTT
TRBJ2-5 | TRBV5-1 | . | . | CASSSITGWKGTQYF | TGCGCCAGCAGCTCGATAACAGGTTGGAAAGGGACCCAGTACTTC
TRBJ2-3 | TRBV27 | once | . | CASSRDFTDTQYF | TGTGCCAGCAGTCGGGACTTCACAGATACGCAGTATTTT
TRBJ1-4 | TRBV6-5 | . | TRBD1 | CASSRDRDEKLFF | TGTGCCAGCAGTCGGGACAGGGATGAAAAACTGTTTTTT